Listed here are 8 T cell receptor beta chains from one sample, sequenced in a study of shared clonotypes between healthy human individuals. TCRdb keeps only in-frame clones here, not all; method: immunoSEQ multiplex PCR. The sample holds 110,000 or so clones, approximately 70% seen once. The specimen was memory CD8+ T cells sorted from blood. As for subset: CD45RO+ cells pooled with CCR7-negative TemRA cells. Receptors were obtained from a woman in her 30s in good health.

The chain uses TRBV5-1 and TRBJ2-7; 10 nucleotides align to TRBD2. Germline values: CDR1 SGHRS, CDR2 YFSETQ. Losses at the gene ends were 6 bases for V and 1 base for J; bases not matched to a gene: 7. The CDR3 loop spans 15 amino acids. The CDR3 here is CASTHLAGDSYEQYF. Here the CDR3 DNA reads TGCGCCAGCACCCACCTAGCGGGAGATTCCTACGAGCAGTACTTC.

The chain recombines TRBV6-1 with TRBJ1-4; a weak D match, TRBD1 (5 bases). Germline CDR1 and CDR2: MNHNS and SASEGT. Trimming took off 2 bases at V and 4 bases at J, with 11 bases between the two ends. This CDR3 has 15 residues. The CDR3 bases are TGTGCCAGCAGTGAAATGATAGGGGATAATGAAAAACTGTTTTTT. This sequence encodes CASSEMIGDNEKLFF.

This clone was counted a single time. This rearrangement joins TRBV21-1 to TRBJ1-2; the D call in the table, TRBD1, was not verified against the DNA. TRBV21-1 is tagged as a pseudogene. This CDR3 region has 13 residues. The CDR3: CASSVRDRGGYTF. In nucleotides, the CDR3 is TGTGCCAGCAGCGTCCGGGACAGAGGTGGCTACACCTTC.

The chain carries TRBV9 and TRBJ2-7; no firm D call. Trimming cost V 5 bases and J 3 bases, with 15 bases left between them. The CDR3 consists of 14 residues. CDR1 SGDLS and CDR2 YYNGEE come from the germline V gene. The CDR3, as DNA: TGTGCCAGCAGTGCCGGTGGGCCTATCTACGAGCAGTACTTC. Protein: CASSAGGPIYEQYF.

The chain is built from TRBV21-1 and TRBJ1-1; the DNA was not used to check the table's D call, TRBD1. TRBV21-1 is a documented pseudogene. CDR3 length: 15 amino acids. The CDR3 loop is CASSKETRMNTEAFF. CDR3 sequence (DNA): TGTGCCAGCAGCAAAGAGACACGAATGAACACTGAAGCTTTCTTT.

This clone is a singleton in its sample. Other nucleotide sequences from this sample produce the same CDR3. The chain is built from TRBV29-1 and TRBJ2-2, with D hard to call. V gave up 2 bases and J gave up 5 bases, with 6 bases separating them. The length of the CDR3 is 12 residues. Germline loops: CDR1 SQVTM, CDR2 ANQGSEA. The CDR3 is CSVELGTGELFF. The DNA for the CDR3 is TGCAGCGTTGAATTGGGTACCGGGGAGCTGTTTTTT.

This sequence joins TRBV27 and TRBJ2-1; 7 positions agree with TRBD2. Unmatched junction bases numbered 6, after V lost 4 bases and J lost 0 bases. Germline V gene sequence: CDR1 MNHEY, CDR2 SMNVEV (reference sequence). The CDR3 spans 16 residues. CDR3 coding DNA: TGTGCCAGCAGTTGGCTGCCGGGGGGCTCCTACAATGAGCAGTTCTTC. Translated: CASSWLPGGSYNEQFF.

The chain uses TRBV15 and TRBJ2-1, with 7 bases that match TRBD2. Germline CDR1 and CDR2: LNHNV and YYDKDF (reference sequence). Trimming at V came to 0 bases and at J to 2 bases, leaving 1 base not matched to a gene. The CDR3 is 15 residues long. CDR3 sequence (DNA): TGTGCCACCAGCAGAGAGCGGGAGCCCTACAATGAGCAGTTCTTC. It translates to CATSREREPYNEQFF.